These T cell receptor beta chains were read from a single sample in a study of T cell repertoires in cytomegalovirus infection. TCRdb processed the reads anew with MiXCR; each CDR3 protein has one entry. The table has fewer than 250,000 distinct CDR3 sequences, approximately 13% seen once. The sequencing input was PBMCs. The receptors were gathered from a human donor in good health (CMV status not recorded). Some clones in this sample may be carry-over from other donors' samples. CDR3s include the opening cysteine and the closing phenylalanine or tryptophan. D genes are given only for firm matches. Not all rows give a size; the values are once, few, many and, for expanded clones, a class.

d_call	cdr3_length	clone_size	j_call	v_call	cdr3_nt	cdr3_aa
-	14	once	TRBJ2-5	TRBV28	TGTGCCAGCAGTTTGATTGGGCCCCAAGAGACCCAGTACTTC	CASSLIGPQETQYF
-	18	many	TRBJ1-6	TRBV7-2	TGTGCCAGCAGCCAAATCAATCCGAGGAGCTCCTATAATTCACCCCTCCACTTT	CASSQINPRSSYNSPLHF
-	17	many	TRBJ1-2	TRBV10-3	TGTGCCATCAGTGAGTCGAACAGGGTGAGCCCCAAATATGGCTACACCTTC	CAISESNRVSPKYGYTF
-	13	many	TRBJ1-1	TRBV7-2	TGTGCCAGCAGCCCGCAAGGGCATTCTGAAGCTTTCTTT	CASSPQGHSEAFF
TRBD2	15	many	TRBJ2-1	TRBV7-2	TGTGCCAGCAGCTTAGCTAGCGGGACCTACAATGAGCAGTTCTTC	CASSLASGTYNEQFF
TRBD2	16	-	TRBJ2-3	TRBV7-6	TGTGCCAGCAGCCCACTAGCGGGGCCAAGCACAGAGACGCAGTTTTTT	CASSPLAGPSTETQFF
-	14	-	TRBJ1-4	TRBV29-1	TGCAGCGTTATCCTCACGGGGTCGAATGAAAAACTGTTTTTT	CSVILTGSNEKLFF
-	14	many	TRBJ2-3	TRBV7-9	TGTGCCAGCAGCAATGGTCAGGGCACAGATACGCAGTATTTT	CASSNGQGTDTQYF
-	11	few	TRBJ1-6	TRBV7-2	TGTGCCAGCAGCTTCCGGGACTTGCTCCACTTT	CASSFRDLLHF
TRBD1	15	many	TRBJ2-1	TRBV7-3	TGTGCCAGCAGCTGGGACAGGGGTGCCTACAATGAGCAGTTCTTC	CASSWDRGAYNEQFF
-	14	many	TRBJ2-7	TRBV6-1	TGTGCCAGCAGTTCGGGACGCAACTCCTACGAGCAGTACTTC	CASSSGRNSYEQYF
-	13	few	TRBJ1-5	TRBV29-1	TGCAGCGTTGAAGGGACGGGAAATCAGCCCCAGCATTTT	CSVEGTGNQPQHF
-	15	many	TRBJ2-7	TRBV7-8	TGTGCCAGCAGCCCTCATGGACGGGGCCCCTACGAGCAGTACTTC	CASSPHGRGPYEQYF
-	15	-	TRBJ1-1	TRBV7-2	TGTGCCAGCAGCCTCTACGGGGCAGCGAACACTGAAGCTTTCTTT	CASSLYGAANTEAFF
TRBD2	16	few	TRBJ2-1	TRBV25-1	TGTGCCAGCAGTGAGTCTGGGGAGGGAAAAGGCAATGAGCAGTTCTTC	CASSESGEGKGNEQFF
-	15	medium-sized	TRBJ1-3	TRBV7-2	TGTGCCAGCAGCTCAAGACCAGGCGGAGGGGGGACCATATATTTT	CASSSRPGGGGTIYF
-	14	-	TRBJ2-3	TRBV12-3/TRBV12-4	TGTGCCAGCAGCCTTCCCCGTCGCACAGATACGCAGTATTTT	CASSLPRRTDTQYF
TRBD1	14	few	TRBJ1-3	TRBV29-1	TGCAGCGTTGAGAACAGGGGAGATGGAAACACCATATATTTT	CSVENRGDGNTIYF
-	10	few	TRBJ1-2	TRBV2	TGTGCCAGCAGTGATGAGGGGCTCACCTTC	CASSDEGLTF